This entry lists 30 T cell receptor beta chains sequenced from one sample in a study of T cell responses to AZD1222 COVID-19 vaccine (dated by TCRdb to the early 2020s). Read against the paper, the sample's time point label means: baseline before first vaccination. Receptor libraries were prepared by the immunoSEQ multiplex PCR assay. The table was pulled from immuneACCESS by TCRdb, which kept in-frame rearrangements only. Such tables lose some clones; where checked, under half of the loss comes from unresolved V genes, and the rest has no known cause. This sample is represented by 70,000 to 90,000 clones; more than 75% of them were singletons. 8.7% of the sample is in the top ten clones. Sequenced material: peripheral blood, taken on day 0 of AZD1222 vaccination. The receptors were sampled from an adult in good health.

This clone occurred a few times. The CDR3 reads CASSRVKGAYNEQFF. The CDR3 DNA reads TGTGCCAGCAGTCGGGTGAAGGGGGCCTACAATGAGCAGTTCTTC. This chain connects TRBV6-5 to TRBJ2-1; D is perhaps TRBD1 (6 bases). The V and J ends lost 5 bases and 2 bases respectively, with 13 bases between them. The CDR3 is 15 residues long. Germline values: CDR1 MNHEY, CDR2 SVGAGI.

This rearrangement joins TRBV9 to TRBJ1-4; no reliable D call. The V end lost 6 bases, the J end lost 0 bases, and 15 bases lay between the germline ends. Germline CDR1 reads SGDLS; CDR2 reads YYNGEE. The CDR3 is 16 residues long. The CDR3 sequence: CASTTDGQATNEKLFF. CDR3 nucleotides: TGTGCCAGCACCACGGACGGCCAGGCAACTAATGAAAAACTGTTTTTT.

The chain couples TRBV9 to TRBJ1-4, with D perhaps TRBD1 (6 bases). The ends were cut back, 0 bases at V and 5 bases at J, with 14 bases in the middle. CDR1 is SGDLS, CDR2 YYNGEE, per germline. The CDR3 has 16 amino acids. CDR3 region: CASSVGLLQGNEKLFF. In DNA, the CDR3 is TGTGCCAGCAGCGTAGGGCTTCTCCAGGGGAATGAAAAACTGTTTTTT.

This rearrangement joins TRBV7-3 to TRBJ1-2, with a weak D call TRBD1 (6 bases). Germline CDR1 is SGHTA and CDR2 is FQGTGA. Trimming took 5 bases from V and 5 from J, leaving 12 bases between them. This CDR3 has 13 amino acids. This chain's CDR3 is CASSPGQHYGYTF. The CDR3 coding sequence is TGTGCCAGCAGCCCCGGACAGCATTATGGCTACACCTTC.

V gene TRBV5-1 combines with J gene TRBJ2-5; unclear D gene. The CDR3 covers 15 residues. Per the germline V gene, CDR1 is SGHRS and CDR2 is YFSETQ. V lost 0 bases to trimming and J lost 2 bases, with 11 bases between them. The CDR3 spells CASSLGGTAQETQYF. The CDR3 bases are TGCGCCAGCAGCTTGGGGGGAACAGCTCAAGAGACCCAGTACTTC. Complete variable domain (other parts from reference TRBV5-1 and TRBJ2-5): KAGVTQTPRYLIKTRGQQVTLSCSPISGHRSVSWYQQTPGQGLQFLFEYFSETQRNKGNFPGRFSGRQFSNSRSEMNVSTLELGDSALYLCASSLGGTAQETQYFGPGTRLLVL.

The genes are TRBV19 and TRBJ1-2; D is undetermined. CDR3 length: 14 residues. V was trimmed by 3 bases and J by 2 bases, leaving 10 bases between them. In germline, CDR1 is LNHDA, CDR2 SQIVND (reference sequence). As DNA, the CDR3 is TGTGCCAGTAGTATTTCAGACAACAACTATGGCTACACCTTC. It translates to CASSISDNNYGYTF. Full variable domain (outside the CDR3, taken from reference TRBV19 and TRBJ1-2): DGGITQSPKYLFRKEGQNVTLSCEQNLNHDAMYWYRQDPGQGLRLIYYSQIVNDFQKGDIAEGYSVSREKKESFPLTVTSAQKNPTAFYLCASSISDNNYGYTFGSGTRLTVV.

The chain joins TRBV4-1 to TRBJ1-2; maybe TRBD1 (5 bases). Germline V lookup: CDR1 MGHRA, CDR2 YSYEKL. The CDR3 extends over 16 amino acids. The V end lost 0 bases, the J end lost 7 bases, and 18 bases lay between the germline ends. This CDR3 reads CASSQEEWAGSGGYTF. The CDR3 coding sequence is TGCGCCAGCAGCCAAGAAGAATGGGCAGGGAGTGGTGGCTACACCTTC.

The chain has TRBV9 and TRBJ1-2, with D unresolved. With 4 bases removed from V and 7 bases from J, the gap between germline ends came to 11 bases. There are 12 residues in the CDR3. Germline values: CDR1 SGDLS, CDR2 YYNGEE. This CDR3 is CASSFRGSGYTF. In nucleotides, the CDR3 is TGTGCCAGCAGCTTTAGAGGATCTGGCTACACCTTC. Together with reference TRBV9 and TRBJ1-2, the CDR3 gives the full variable domain: DSGVTQTPKHLITATGQRVTLRCSPRSGDLSVYWYQQSLDQGLQFLIQYYNGEERAKGNILERFSAQQFPDLHSELNLSSLELGDSALYFCASSFRGSGYTFGSGTRLTVV.

The chain has TRBV5-1 and TRBJ2-3; D uncertain. The germline CDR1 and CDR2 sequences are SGHRS and YFSETQ. V dropped 0 bases and J dropped 4 bases, with 3 bases sitting between them. This CDR3 is 12 amino acids long. CDR3 DNA sequence: TGCGCCAGCAGCTTGGGGTCAGATACGCAGTATTTT. Protein product: CASSLGSDTQYF.

The chain combines TRBV19 with TRBJ1-2, with TRBD1 identical over 9 bases. CDR3 size: 14 residues. Germline V lookup: CDR1 LNHDA, CDR2 SQIVND (reference sequence). V lost 5 bases, J lost 2 bases, and 3 bases stayed unmatched. The CDR3 reads CASSVGTGNYGYTF. CDR3 bases: TGTGCCAGTAGTGTCGGGACAGGGAACTATGGCTACACCTTC. The full variable domain, in which reference TRBV19 and TRBJ1-2 provide the parts outside the CDR3, is DGGITQSPKYLFRKEGQNVTLSCEQNLNHDAMYWYRQDPGQGLRLIYYSQIVNDFQKGDIAEGYSVSREKKESFPLTVTSAQKNPTAFYLCASSVGTGNYGYTFGSGTRLTVV.

The chain combines TRBV7-9 with TRBJ1-4; maybe TRBD1 (6 bases). CDR3 length: 16 amino acids. V was pared by 7 bases and J by 8 bases, with 23 bases between. Germline assignment: CDR1 SEHNR and CDR2 FQNEAQ (reference sequence). The CDR3 DNA sequence: TGTGCCAGCACCTCAAAATGGGGGCAGGGCACCGAAAAACTGTTTTTT. Residues: CASTSKWGQGTEKLFF.

V gene TRBV19 combines with J gene TRBJ1-5, with D perhaps matching TRBD1 (6 bases). Deletions cut 3 bases from V and 1 base from J, with 10 bases between. This CDR3 has 15 residues. Germline CDR1 and CDR2: LNHDA and SQIVND (reference sequence). The CDR3 here is CASSISGVSNQPQHF. CDR3 bases: TGTGCCAGTAGTATTTCAGGGGTGAGCAATCAGCCCCAGCATTTT.

The table lists this clone with a count of one. The V and J genes are TRBV7-9 and TRBJ2-5, with 8 bases matching TRBD1. The CDR3 runs 14 residues. Germline lookup yields CDR1 SEHNR and CDR2 FQNEAQ (reference sequence). Germline trimming cut 5 bases from V and 3 bases from J; bases unmatched to any gene: 5. CDR3 amino acids: CASSLGQGEETQYF. The CDR3 region has the DNA TGTGCCAGCAGCCTCGGACAGGGAGAAGAGACCCAGTACTTC.

The genes are TRBV4-3 and TRBJ2-6; D perhaps matches TRBD1 (6 bases). Germline V CDR1 and CDR2: LGHNA, YSLEER. The V gene lost 5 bases and the J gene lost 0 bases, with 14 bases spanning the gap. This CDR3 contains 17 residues. The CDR3, as DNA: TGCGCCAGCAGCGCATACAAGGGGGTCTCTGGGGCCAACGTCCTGACTTTC. It translates to CASSAYKGVSGANVLTF.

This clone was picked up a small number of times. J is TRBJ1-1 and V is TRBV2; the D gene is possibly TRBD1 (5 bases). The CDR3 is 13 residues long. Trimming left V 6 bases short and J 7 bases short, with 15 bases between. CDR1 SNHLY and CDR2 FYNNEI come from the germline V gene. CDR3 protein: CASRDKREDEAFF. The CDR3 DNA follows: TGTGCCAGCAGGGACAAAAGAGAGGATGAAGCTTTCTTT.

This clone appeared once. This chain connects TRBV12-3 or TRBV12-4 to TRBJ1-4; D not certain. The V gene lost 1 base and the J gene lost 11 bases, with 5 bases spanning the gap. The CDR3 is 11 amino acids. The CDR3 DNA is TGTGCCAGCAGTTTAGGTGGGAAACTGTTTTTT. It specifies CASSLGGKLFF.

The rearrangement uses TRBV4-3 and TRBJ2-5; possible D gene TRBD1, 6 bases. The J call is doubtful: the DNA matches TRBJ2-7 better. Germline V gives CDR1 LGHNA, CDR2 YSLEER. This CDR3 spans 18 amino acids. The CDR3 DNA reads TGCGCCAGCAGCCAAGATGTCCAGGGGCGGGTCAACCCCGACGAGCAGTACTTC. Translation: CASSQDVQGRVNPDEQYF.

This clone came up once. The genes are TRBV6-1 and TRBJ2-5, with D possibly called TRBD1 or TRBD2 (5 bases each). Germline lookup yields CDR1 MNHNS and CDR2 SASEGT. The CDR3 length is 14 residues. Trimming removed 0 bases at V and 5 bases at J, with 10 bases between. The CDR3 sequence: CASSEARGGETQYF. As DNA, the CDR3 is TGTGCCAGCAGTGAAGCAAGGGGCGGGGAGACCCAGTACTTC.

V gene TRBV5-6 combines with J gene TRBJ1-1; D gene unclear. Between the trimmed V and J ends, which lost 4 bases and 2 bases, there was a span of 9 bases. This CDR3 contains 13 residues. The V gene's germline CDR1 is SGHDT and CDR2 YYEEEE. CDR3 in DNA: TGTGCCAGCAGCCCGAGGGTCAACACTGAAGCTTTCTTT. It is translated as CASSPRVNTEAFF.

This chain uses TRBV30 with TRBJ2-1; 9 bases map to TRBD1. Germline assignment: CDR1 GTSNPN and CDR2 SVGIG (reference sequence). CDR3 length: 14 residues. V lost 1 base and J lost 8; bases outside the gene matches: 6. As DNA, the CDR3 is TGTGCCTGGAGTGCGGGACAGGGTCTTGATGAGCAGTTCTTC. Translated: CAWSAGQGLDEQFF.

This chain joins TRBV19 and TRBJ1-1; D not certain. The germline gives CDR1 LNHDA, CDR2 SQIVND (reference sequence). Trimming took off 4 bases at V and 9 bases at J, with 15 bases between the two ends. The CDR3 is made up of 13 amino acids. CDR3 DNA: TGTGCCAGTAGTACCCTAGACTGGGATAAAGCTTTCTTT. Translating it yields CASSTLDWDKAFF.

The V and J genes are TRBV28 and TRBJ2-6; a possible D gene is TRBD2 (7 bases). The germline V and J ends were trimmed by 7 bases and 4 bases, with 17 bases remaining between them. This CDR3 contains 16 residues. Germline V gene sequence: CDR1 MDHEN, CDR2 SYDVKM. The CDR3 protein is CASTDRRGAGANVLTF. The CDR3 coding sequence is TGTGCCAGCACAGACCGACGGGGGGCAGGGGCCAACGTCCTGACTTTC.

The J gene is TRBJ1-1, the V gene TRBV28; TRBD1 agrees at 8 bases. The CDR3 consists of 15 residues. The V segment lost 3 bases and the J segment 6 bases; nucleotides outside the gene matches: 9. Germline assignment: CDR1 MDHEN and CDR2 SYDVKM. CDR3 coding DNA: TGTGCCAGCAGTTTGACCGAAGACAGGGGAGCTGAAGCTTTCTTT. Its translation: CASSLTEDRGAEAFF.

The chain has TRBV9 and TRBJ1-5; D remains ambiguous. The V gene's germline CDR1 is SGDLS and CDR2 YYNGEE. The V and J ends lost 0 bases and 0 bases respectively, with 10 bases between them. This CDR3 region has 16 residues. DNA of the CDR3: TGTGCCAGCAGCGTAGTGGCAGTAGATAGCAATCAGCCCCAGCATTTT. Translating gives CASSVVAVDSNQPQHF.

This clone was found once. The J gene is TRBJ1-3, the V gene TRBV4-3; D is perhaps TRBD1 (5 bases). The V end was cut by 4 bases, the J end by 0 bases, with 13 bases between. The CDR3 runs to 16 residues. In germline, CDR1 is LGHNA, CDR2 YSLEER. The CDR3 DNA sequence: TGCGCCAGCAGCCGCTCTCCCGGGACCTCTGGAAACACCATATATTTT. As protein: CASSRSPGTSGNTIYF.

The genes are TRBV7-2 and TRBJ1-2; 10 bases are shared with TRBD1. The V segment lost 5 bases and the J segment 3 bases; nucleotides outside the gene matches: 6. CDR1 SGHTA and CDR2 FQGNSA come from the germline V gene. The CDR3 loop spans 15 amino acids. For the CDR3, the DNA is TGTGCCAGCAGCCCCCGGACAGGGGGTCACTATGGCTACACCTTC. Protein sequence: CASSPRTGGHYGYTF. The whole variable domain, remainder taken from reference TRBV7-2 and TRBJ1-2, is GAGVSQSPSNKVTEKGKDVELRCDPISGHTALYWYRQSLGQGLEFLIYFQGNSAPDKSGLPSDRFSAERTGGSVSTLTIQRTQQEDSAVYLCASSPRTGGHYGYTFGSGTRLTVV.

The genes are TRBV11-2 and TRBJ2-7; D not certain. V was trimmed by 4 bases and J by 2 bases, leaving 15 bases between them. Germline CDR1 reads SGHAT; CDR2 reads FQNNGV. The CDR3 covers 15 residues. This CDR3 reads CASSSWGGATYEQYF. The CDR3 nucleotides are TGTGCCAGCAGCTCCTGGGGTGGAGCTACCTACGAGCAGTACTTC.

This chain uses TRBV27 with TRBJ2-7, with D perhaps matching TRBD1 (6 bases). Trimming removed 5 bases from V and 7 bases from J, with 18 bases in between. Germline V gene data show CDR1 as MNHEY and CDR2 as SMNVEV (reference sequence). The CDR3 loop spans 14 amino acids. The CDR3 nucleotides read TGTGCCAGCAGTCCTCGGGCAGGGGAGTTAGAGCAGTACTTC. Translated: CASSPRAGELEQYF.

The count of this clone is one. The CDR3 here is CASSEARTGWWGLFF. CDR3 nucleotide sequence: TGTGCCAGCAGTGAAGCGCGGACAGGGTGGTGGGGACTGTTTTTT. V usage is TRBV2 and J usage is TRBJ1-4; 8 bases are a match to TRBD1. Germline V gives CDR1 SNHLY, CDR2 FYNNEI. The CDR3 consists of 15 residues. J gave up 13 bases and V 0 bases, and 10 bases lay outside the gene matches. The whole variable domain, remainder taken from reference TRBV2 and TRBJ1-4, is EPEVTQTPSHQVTQMGQEVILRCVPISNHLYFYWYRQILGQKVEFLVSFYNNEISEKSEIFDDQFSVERPDGSNFTLKIRSTKLEDSAMYFCASSEARTGWWGLFFGSGTQLSVL.

This rearrangement joins TRBV5-1 to TRBJ1-1; 9 nucleotides agree with TRBD1. J gave up 4 bases and V 0 bases, and 13 bases lay outside the gene matches. In germline, CDR1 is SGHRS, CDR2 YFSETQ. There are 18 residues in the CDR3. CDR3 sequence: CASSLGGQGSLRGTEAFF. In nucleotides, the CDR3 is TGCGCCAGCAGCTTGGGGGGACAGGGATCTTTAAGGGGCACTGAAGCTTTCTTT.